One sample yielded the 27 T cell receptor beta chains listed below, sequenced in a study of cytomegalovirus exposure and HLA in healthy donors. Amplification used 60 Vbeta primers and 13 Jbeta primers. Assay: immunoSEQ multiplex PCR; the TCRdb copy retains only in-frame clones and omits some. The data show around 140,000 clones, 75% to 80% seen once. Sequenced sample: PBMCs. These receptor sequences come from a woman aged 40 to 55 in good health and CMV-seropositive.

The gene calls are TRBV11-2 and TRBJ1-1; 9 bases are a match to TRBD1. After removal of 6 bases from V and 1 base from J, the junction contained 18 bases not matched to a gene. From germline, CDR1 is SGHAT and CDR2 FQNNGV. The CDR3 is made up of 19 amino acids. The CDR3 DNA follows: TGTGCCAGCAGTCACGCAGGGACAGGGTATCTTGGTTGGAACACTGAAGCTTTCTTT. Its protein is CASSHAGTGYLGWNTEAFF.

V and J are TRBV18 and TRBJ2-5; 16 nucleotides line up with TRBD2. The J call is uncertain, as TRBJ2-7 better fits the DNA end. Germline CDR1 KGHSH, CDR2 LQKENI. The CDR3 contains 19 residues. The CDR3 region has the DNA TGTGCCAGCTCACCGGGACTAGCGGGAGGGCCGAGGGGGAACTACGAGCAGTACTTC. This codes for CASSPGLAGGPRGNYEQYF.

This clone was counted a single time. The CDR3 spells CASLDTDTQYF. Written as DNA, the CDR3 is TGTGCCAGTCTAGATACAGATACGCAGTATTTT. The chain links TRBV27 to TRBJ2-3; no clear D. This CDR3 has 11 amino acids. V lost 9 bases and J 3 bases, leaving 7 bases between the germline ends. Germline values: CDR1 MNHEY, CDR2 SMNVEV (reference sequence).

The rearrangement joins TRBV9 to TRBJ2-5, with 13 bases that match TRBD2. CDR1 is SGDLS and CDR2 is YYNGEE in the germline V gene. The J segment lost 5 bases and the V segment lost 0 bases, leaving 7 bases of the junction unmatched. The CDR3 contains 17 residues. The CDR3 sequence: CASSVAGGLAGVETQYF. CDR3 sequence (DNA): TGTGCCAGCAGCGTAGCGGGAGGACTAGCGGGAGTGGAGACCCAGTACTTC.

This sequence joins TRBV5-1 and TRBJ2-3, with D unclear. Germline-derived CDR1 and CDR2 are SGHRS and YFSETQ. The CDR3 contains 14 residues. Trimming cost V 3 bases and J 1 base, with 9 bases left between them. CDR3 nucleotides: TGCGCCAGCAGCTCTGCTATTCGCACAGATACGCAGTATTTT. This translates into CASSSAIRTDTQYF.

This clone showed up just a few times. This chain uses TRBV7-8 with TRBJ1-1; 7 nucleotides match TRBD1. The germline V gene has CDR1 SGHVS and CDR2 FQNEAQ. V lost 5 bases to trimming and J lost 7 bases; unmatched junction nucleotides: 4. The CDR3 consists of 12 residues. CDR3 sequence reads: CASSLDRVEAFF. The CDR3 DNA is TGTGCCAGCAGCCTTGACAGGGTTGAAGCTTTCTTT.

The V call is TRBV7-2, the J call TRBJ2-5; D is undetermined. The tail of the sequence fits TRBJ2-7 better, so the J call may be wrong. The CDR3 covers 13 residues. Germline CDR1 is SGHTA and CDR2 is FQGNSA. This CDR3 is CASTRDWGYEQYF. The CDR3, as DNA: TGTGCCAGCACCAGAGACTGGGGCTACGAGCAGTACTTC.

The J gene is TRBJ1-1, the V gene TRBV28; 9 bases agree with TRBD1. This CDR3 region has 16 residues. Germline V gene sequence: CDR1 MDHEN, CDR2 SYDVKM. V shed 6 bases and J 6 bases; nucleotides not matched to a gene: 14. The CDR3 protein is CASSFRPGQGGPEAFF. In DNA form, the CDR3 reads TGTGCCAGCAGCTTCCGCCCGGGACAGGGTGGGCCTGAAGCTTTCTTT.

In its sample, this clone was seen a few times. For the CDR3, the DNA is TGTGCCAGCAGCAAGACGGGGAACACTGAAGCTTTCTTT. Its protein product is CASSKTGNTEAFF. The rearrangement uses TRBV21-1 and TRBJ1-1. TRBV21-1 is recorded as a pseudogene. The CDR3 runs to 13 residues.

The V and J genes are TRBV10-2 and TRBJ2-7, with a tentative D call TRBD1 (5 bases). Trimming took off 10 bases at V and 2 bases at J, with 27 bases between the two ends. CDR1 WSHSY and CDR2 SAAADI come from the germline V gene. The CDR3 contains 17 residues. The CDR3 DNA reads TGCGCCACTCTTAGGGGTGCAGGGCTAGGCCCTACCTACGAGCAGTACTTC. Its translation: CATLRGAGLGPTYEQYF.

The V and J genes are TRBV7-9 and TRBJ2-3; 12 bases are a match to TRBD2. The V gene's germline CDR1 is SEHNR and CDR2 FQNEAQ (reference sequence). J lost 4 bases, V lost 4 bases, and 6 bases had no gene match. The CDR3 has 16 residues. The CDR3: CASSSWTSGIPDTQYF. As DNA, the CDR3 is TGTGCCAGCAGCTCCTGGACTAGCGGGATTCCAGATACGCAGTATTTT. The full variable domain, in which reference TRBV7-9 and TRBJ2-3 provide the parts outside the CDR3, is DTGVSQNPRHKITKRGQNVTFRCDPISEHNRLYWYRQTLGQGPEFLTYFQNEAQLEKSRLLSDRFSAERPKGSFSTLEIQRTEQGDSAMYLCASSSWTSGIPDTQYFGPGTRLTVL.

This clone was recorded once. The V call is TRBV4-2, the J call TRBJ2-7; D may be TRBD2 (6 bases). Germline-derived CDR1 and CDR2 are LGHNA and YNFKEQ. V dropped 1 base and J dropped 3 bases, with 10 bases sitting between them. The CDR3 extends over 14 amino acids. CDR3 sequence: CASSQGLESYEQYF. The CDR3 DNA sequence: TGTGCCAGCAGCCAAGGACTAGAAAGCTACGAGCAGTACTTC.

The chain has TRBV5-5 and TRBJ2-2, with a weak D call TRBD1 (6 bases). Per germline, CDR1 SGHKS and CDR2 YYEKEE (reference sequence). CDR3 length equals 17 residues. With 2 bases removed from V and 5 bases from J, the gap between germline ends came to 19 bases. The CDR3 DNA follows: TGTGCCAGCAGCTTCACCACCACAGGGCCATGGACCGGGGAGCTGTTTTTT. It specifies CASSFTTTGPWTGELFF.

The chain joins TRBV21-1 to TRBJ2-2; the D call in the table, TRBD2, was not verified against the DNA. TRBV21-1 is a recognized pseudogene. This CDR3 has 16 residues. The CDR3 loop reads CASSKGGEHNTGELFF. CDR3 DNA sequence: TGTGCCAGCAGCAAAGGCGGCGAACATAACACCGGGGAGCTGTTTTTT.

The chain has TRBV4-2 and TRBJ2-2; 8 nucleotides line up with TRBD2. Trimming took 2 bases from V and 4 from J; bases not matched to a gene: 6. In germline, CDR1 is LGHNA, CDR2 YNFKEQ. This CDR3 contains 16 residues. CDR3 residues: CASSQQGLAGTGELFF. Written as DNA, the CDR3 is TGTGCCAGCAGCCAACAAGGACTAGCCGGCACCGGGGAGCTGTTTTTT.

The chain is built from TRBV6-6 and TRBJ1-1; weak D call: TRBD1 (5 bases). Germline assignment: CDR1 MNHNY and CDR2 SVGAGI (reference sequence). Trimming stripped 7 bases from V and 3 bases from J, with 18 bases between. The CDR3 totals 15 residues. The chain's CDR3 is CASTGPQGGYTEAFF. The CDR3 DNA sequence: TGTGCCAGCACCGGACCTCAGGGTGGGTACACTGAAGCTTTCTTT.

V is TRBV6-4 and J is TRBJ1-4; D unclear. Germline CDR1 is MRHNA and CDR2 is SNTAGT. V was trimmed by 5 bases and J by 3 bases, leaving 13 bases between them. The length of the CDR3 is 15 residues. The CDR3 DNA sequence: TGTGCCAGCAGTAATTCGGGGAGCCCTAATGAAAAACTGTTTTTT. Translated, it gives CASSNSGSPNEKLFF.

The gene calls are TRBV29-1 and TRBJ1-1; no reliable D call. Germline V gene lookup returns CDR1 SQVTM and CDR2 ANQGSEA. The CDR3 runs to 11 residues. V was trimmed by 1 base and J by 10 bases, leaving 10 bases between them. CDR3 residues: CSVEARWRAFF. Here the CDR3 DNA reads TGCAGCGTTGAAGCGCGGTGGAGAGCTTTCTTT.

In nucleotides, the CDR3 is TGTGCCAGCATCTTGGGGGCCAGCGAGAACACTGAAGCTTTCTTT. Amino acid sequence: CASILGASENTEAFF. The rearrangement links TRBV7-9 to TRBJ1-1, with D possibly TRBD1 on 6 matching bases. The CDR3 is 15 amino acids. Germline V gene data show CDR1 as SEHNR and CDR2 as FQNEAQ (reference sequence). V was clipped by 7 bases and J by 1 base, with 16 bases between them.

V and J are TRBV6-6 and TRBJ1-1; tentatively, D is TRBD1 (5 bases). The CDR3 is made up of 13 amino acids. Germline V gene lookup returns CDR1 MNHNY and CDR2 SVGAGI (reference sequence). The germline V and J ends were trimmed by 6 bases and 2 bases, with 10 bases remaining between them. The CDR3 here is CASSPGGNTEAFF. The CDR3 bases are TGTGCCAGCAGCCCGGGGGGTAACACTGAAGCTTTCTTT.

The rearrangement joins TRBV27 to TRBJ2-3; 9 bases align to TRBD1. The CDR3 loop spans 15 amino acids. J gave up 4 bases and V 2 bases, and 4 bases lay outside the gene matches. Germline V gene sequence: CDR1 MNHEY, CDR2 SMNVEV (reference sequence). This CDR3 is CASSLDRGYSDTQYF. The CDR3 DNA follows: TGTGCCAGCAGTTTAGACAGGGGGTACTCAGATACGCAGTATTTT.

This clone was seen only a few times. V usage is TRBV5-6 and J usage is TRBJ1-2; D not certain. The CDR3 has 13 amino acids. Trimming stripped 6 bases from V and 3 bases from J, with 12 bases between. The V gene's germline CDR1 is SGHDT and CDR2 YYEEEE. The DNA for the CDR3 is TGTGCCAGCACCCAACCGGGGTACTATGGCTACACCTTC. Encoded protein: CASTQPGYYGYTF.

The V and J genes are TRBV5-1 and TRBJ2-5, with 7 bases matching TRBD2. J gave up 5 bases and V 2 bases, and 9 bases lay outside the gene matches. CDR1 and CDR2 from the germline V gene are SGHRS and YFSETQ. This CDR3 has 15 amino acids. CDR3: CASSLGGRTGETQYF. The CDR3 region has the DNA TGCGCCAGCAGCTTAGGCGGGAGAACGGGTGAGACCCAGTACTTC.

This CDR3 is CASSLTRGPDTQYF. The CDR3 nucleotides are TGTGCCAGCAGTTTAACCAGGGGCCCAGATACGCAGTATTTT. This rearrangement joins TRBV27 to TRBJ2-3; a weak D match, TRBD1 (6 bases). The CDR3 has 14 residues. Looked up from germline, CDR1 is MNHEY and CDR2 is SMNVEV (reference sequence). Trimming cost V 2 bases and J 4 bases, with 10 bases left between them.

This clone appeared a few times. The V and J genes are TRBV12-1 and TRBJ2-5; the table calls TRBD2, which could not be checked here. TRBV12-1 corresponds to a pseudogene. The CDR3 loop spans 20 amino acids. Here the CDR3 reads CASSFDGRLAGVRSRETQYF. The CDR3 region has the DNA TGTGCCAGCAGCTTTGATGGTAGACTAGCGGGAGTCCGCTCCAGAGAGACCCAGTACTTC.

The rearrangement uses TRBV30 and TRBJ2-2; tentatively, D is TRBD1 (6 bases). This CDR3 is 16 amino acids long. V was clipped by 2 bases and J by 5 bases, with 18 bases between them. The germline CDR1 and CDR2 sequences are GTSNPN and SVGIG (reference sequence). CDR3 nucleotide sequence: TGTGCCTGGAGTATAACAGGGCGAGAGTTGACCGGGGAGCTGTTTTTT. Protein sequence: CAWSITGRELTGELFF. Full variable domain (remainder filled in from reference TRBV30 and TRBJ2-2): SQTIHQWPATLVQPVGSPLSLECTVEGTSNPNLYWYRQAAGRGLQLLFYSVGIGQISSEVPQNLSASRPQDRQFILSSKKLLLSDSGFYLCAWSITGRELTGELFFGEGSRLTVL.

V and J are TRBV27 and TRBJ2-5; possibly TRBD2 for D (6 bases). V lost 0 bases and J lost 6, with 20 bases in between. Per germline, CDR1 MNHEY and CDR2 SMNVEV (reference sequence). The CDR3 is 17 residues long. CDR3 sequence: CASSLSSGRRVGQTQYF. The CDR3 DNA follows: TGTGCCAGCAGTTTATCGAGCGGGCGTCGGGTCGGACAGACCCAGTACTTC.